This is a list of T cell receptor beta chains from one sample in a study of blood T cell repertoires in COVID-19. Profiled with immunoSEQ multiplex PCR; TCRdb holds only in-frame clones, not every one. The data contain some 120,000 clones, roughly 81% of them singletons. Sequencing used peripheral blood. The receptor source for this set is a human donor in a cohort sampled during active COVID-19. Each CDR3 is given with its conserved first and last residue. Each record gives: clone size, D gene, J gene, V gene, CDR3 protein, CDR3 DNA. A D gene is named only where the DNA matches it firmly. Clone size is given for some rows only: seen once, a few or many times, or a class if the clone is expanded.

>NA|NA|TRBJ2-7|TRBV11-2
CASSGVVGGEQYF
TGTGCCAGCAGCGGCGTCGTTGGCGGCGAGCAGTACTTC
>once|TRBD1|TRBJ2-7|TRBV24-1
CATSAGTGLSEQYF
TGTGCCACCAGTGCCGGGACAGGGCTGAGCGAGCAGTACTTC
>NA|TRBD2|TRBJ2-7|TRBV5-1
CASSAYLAGGNEQYF
TGCGCCAGCAGCGCATATCTAGCGGGAGGTAACGAGCAGTACTTC
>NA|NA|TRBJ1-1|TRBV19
CASSIHAGTNTEAFF
TGTGCCAGTAGTATACACGCGGGCACGAACACTGAAGCTTTCTTT
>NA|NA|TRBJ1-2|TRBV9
CASSVDSGGWGNYGYTF
TGTGCCAGCAGCGTAGATTCTGGAGGTTGGGGTAACTATGGCTACACCTTC
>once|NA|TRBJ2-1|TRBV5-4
CASSPRGGDEQFF
TGTGCCAGCAGCCCTCGTGGCGGGGATGAGCAGTTCTTC
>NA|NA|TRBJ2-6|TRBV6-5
CASSSRILSGANVLTF
TGTGCCAGCAGTTCCAGAATCTTATCTGGGGCCAACGTCCTGACTTTC
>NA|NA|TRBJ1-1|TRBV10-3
CAISDRDTEAFF
TGTGCCATCAGTGACAGGGACACTGAAGCTTTCTTT
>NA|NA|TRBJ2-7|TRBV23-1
CASSQSLLATYEQYF
TGCGCCAGCAGTCAAAGCCTGTTAGCAACCTACGAGCAGTACTTC
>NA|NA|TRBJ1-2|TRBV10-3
CAISSNGDGYTF
TGTGCCATCAGTTCGAACGGGGATGGCTACACCTTC
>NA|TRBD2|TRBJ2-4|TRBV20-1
CSASMRGEGPKNIQYF
TGCAGTGCTAGTATGCGGGGGGAAGGCCCTAAAAACATTCAGTACTTC
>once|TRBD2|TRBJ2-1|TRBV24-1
CATSDTPRGSGGDYNEQFF
TGTGCCACCAGTGATACCCCTCGGGGTAGCGGGGGGGATTACAATGAGCAGTTCTTC
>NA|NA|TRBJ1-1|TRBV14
CASSQASYRGNTEAFF
TGTGCCAGCAGCCAAGCATCTTACCGGGGGAACACTGAAGCTTTCTTT
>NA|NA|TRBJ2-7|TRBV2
CASSEVGQYYEQYF
TGTGCCAGCAGTGAAGTGGGGCAGTATTACGAGCAGTACTTC
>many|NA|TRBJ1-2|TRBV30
CAWSVNQRLGYTF
TGTGCCTGGAGTGTTAACCAGCGACTTGGCTACACCTTC
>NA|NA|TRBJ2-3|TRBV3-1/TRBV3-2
CASSQGGSSTDTQYF
TGTGCCAGCAGCCAAGGCGGCAGCTCCACAGATACGCAGTATTTT
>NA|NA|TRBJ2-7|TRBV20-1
CSADGEAEQYF
TGCAGTGCCGACGGGGAGGCCGAGCAGTACTTC
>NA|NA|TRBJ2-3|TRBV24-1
CATSPRTGRTDTQYF
TGTGCCACCAGTCCGAGGACTGGACGCACAGATACGCAGTATTTT
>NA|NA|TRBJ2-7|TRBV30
CAWSRTGYEQYF
TGTGCCTGGAGTCGGACGGGGTACGAGCAGTACTTC
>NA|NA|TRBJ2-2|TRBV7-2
CASSLGQAGGELFF
TGTGCCAGCAGCTTAGGGCAGGCCGGCGGGGAGCTGTTTTTT
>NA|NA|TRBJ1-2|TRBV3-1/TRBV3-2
CASSQYGGNYGYTF
TGTGCCAGCAGCCAGTACGGGGGTAACTATGGCTACACCTTC
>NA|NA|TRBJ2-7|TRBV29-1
CSVLGVNEQYF
TGCAGCGTGCTAGGTGTAAATGAGCAGTACTTC
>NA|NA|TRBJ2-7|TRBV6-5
CASRSTGTGDYEQYF
TGTGCCAGCAGATCCACCGGAACAGGAGACTACGAGCAGTACTTC
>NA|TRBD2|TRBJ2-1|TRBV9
CASSAGLAGGFEQFF
TGTGCCAGCAGCGCTGGACTAGCGGGAGGGTTTGAGCAGTTCTTC
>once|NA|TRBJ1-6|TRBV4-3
CASSQDRRESPLHF
TGCGCCAGCAGCCAAGATCGGAGAGAATCACCCCTCCACTTT
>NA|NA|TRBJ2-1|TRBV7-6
CASSQRLGQAYNEQFF
TGTGCCAGCAGCCAAAGGTTGGGTCAGGCCTACAATGAGCAGTTCTTC
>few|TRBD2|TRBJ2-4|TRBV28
CASRHPGLAGGWDKNIQYF
TGTGCCAGCAGACATCCGGGACTAGCGGGAGGATGGGACAAAAACATTCAGTACTTC
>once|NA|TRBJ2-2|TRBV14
CASSQLNTGELFF
TGTGCCAGCAGCCAACTGAACACCGGGGAGCTGTTTTTT
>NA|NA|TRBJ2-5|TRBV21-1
CASSKPRREETQYF
TGTGCCAGCAGCAAACCCCGGCGGGAAGAGACCCAGTACTTC
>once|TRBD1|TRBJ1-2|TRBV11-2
CASSWGQGAGYGYTF
TGTGCCAGCAGCTGGGGACAGGGGGCAGGCTATGGCTACACCTTC
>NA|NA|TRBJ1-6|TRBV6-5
CASRKNGPSPLHF
TGTGCCAGCAGAAAGAATGGGCCCTCACCCCTCCACTTT
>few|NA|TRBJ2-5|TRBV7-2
CASSLSTQETQYF
TGTGCCAGCAGCTTAAGCACGCAAGAGACCCAGTACTTC
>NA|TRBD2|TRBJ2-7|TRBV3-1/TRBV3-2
CASSQVSGGGSTQYF
TGTGCCAGCAGCCAAGTGAGCGGGGGGGGCTCCACGCAGTACTTC
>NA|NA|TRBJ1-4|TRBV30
CAWSPVSTGEKLFF
TGTGCCTGGAGCCCCGTGTCCACAGGTGAAAAACTGTTTTTT
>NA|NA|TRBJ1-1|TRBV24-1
CATSETGTEAFF
TGTGCCACCAGTGAGACGGGGACAGAAGCTTTCTTT
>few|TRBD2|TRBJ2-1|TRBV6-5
CASTLGLAGNNEQFF
TGTGCCAGCACTCTAGGACTAGCGGGCAACAATGAGCAGTTCTTC
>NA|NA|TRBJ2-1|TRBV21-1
CASSKVGRGEPNEQFF
TGTGCCAGCAGCAAAGTAGGGAGAGGCGAGCCAAATGAGCAGTTCTTC
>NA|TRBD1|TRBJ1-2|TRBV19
CASSISGQGRANYGYTF
TGTGCCAGTAGTATATCTGGACAGGGGAGGGCTAACTATGGCTACACCTTC
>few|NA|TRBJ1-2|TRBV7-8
CASSAQGGYGYTF
TGTGCCAGCAGCGCACAGGGAGGGTATGGCTACACCTTC
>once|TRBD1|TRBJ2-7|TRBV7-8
CASSSFPPGQGAYEQYF
TGTGCCAGCAGCTCTTTCCCTCCGGGACAGGGGGCCTACGAGCAGTACTTC
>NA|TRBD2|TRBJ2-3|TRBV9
CASSVDRGVSTDTQYF
TGTGCCAGCAGCGTAGATCGGGGGGTTAGCACAGATACGCAGTATTTT
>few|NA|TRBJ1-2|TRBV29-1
CSVDGGGAKYGYTF
TGCAGCGTTGATGGTGGGGGGGCGAAATATGGCTACACCTTC
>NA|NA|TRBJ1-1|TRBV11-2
CASSLLRTYTEAFF
TGTGCCAGCAGCCTTTTGAGGACATACACTGAAGCTTTCTTT
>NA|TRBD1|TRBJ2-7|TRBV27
CASSLDRGLSYEQYF
TGTGCCAGCAGTTTAGACAGGGGCCTATCCTACGAGCAGTACTTC
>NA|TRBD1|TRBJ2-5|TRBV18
CASSLGTDQETQYF
TGTGCCAGCTCACTCGGGACAGATCAAGAGACCCAGTACTTC
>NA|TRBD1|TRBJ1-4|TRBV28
CASSLVTGVEKLFF
TGTGCCAGCAGTTTAGTGACAGGGGTTGAAAAACTGTTTTTT
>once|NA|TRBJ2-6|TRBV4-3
CASSPFGGQFSGANVLTF
TGCGCCAGCAGCCCATTCGGGGGTCAGTTCTCTGGGGCCAACGTCCTGACTTTC
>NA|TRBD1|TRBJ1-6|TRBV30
CAWSFPSAGGNSPLHF
TGTGCCTGGAGCTTCCCTTCGGCAGGGGGTAATTCACCCCTCCACTTT
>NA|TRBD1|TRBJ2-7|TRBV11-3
CASSVDRGEQYF
TGTGCCAGCAGCGTGGACAGGGGCGAGCAGTACTTC
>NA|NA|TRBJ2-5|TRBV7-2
CASSLGLVQETQYF
TGTGCCAGCAGCTTAGGGCTAGTACAAGAGACCCAGTACTTC
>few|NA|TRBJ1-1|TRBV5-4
CAARRPGSNTEAFF
TGTGCCGCCCGACGGCCGGGATCGAACACTGAAGCTTTCTTT
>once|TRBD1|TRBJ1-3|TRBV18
CASSGTGVVSGNTIYF
TGTGCCAGCTCGGGGACAGGGGTTGTCTCTGGAAACACCATATATTTT
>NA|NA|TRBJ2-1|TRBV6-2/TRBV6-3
CASSSFSSYNEQFF
TGTGCCAGCAGTTCGTTCAGCTCCTACAATGAGCAGTTCTTC
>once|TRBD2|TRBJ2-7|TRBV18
CASSPSGGAFYEQYF
TGTGCCAGCTCACCAAGCGGGGGGGCCTTCTACGAGCAGTACTTC
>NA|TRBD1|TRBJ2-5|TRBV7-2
CASSTKTGSETQYF
TGTGCCAGCAGCACGAAGACAGGGAGCGAGACCCAGTACTTC
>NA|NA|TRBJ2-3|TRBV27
CASSSSGVPDTQYF
TGTGCCAGCAGTTCCTCAGGGGTCCCAGATACGCAGTATTTT
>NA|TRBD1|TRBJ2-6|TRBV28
CASRKPGQLTTGANVLTF
TGTGCCAGCAGAAAACCGGGACAGCTAACCACTGGGGCCAACGTCCTGACTTTC
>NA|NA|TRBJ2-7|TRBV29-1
CSVGQVPYEQYF
TGCAGCGTTGGACAGGTCCCCTACGAGCAGTACTTC
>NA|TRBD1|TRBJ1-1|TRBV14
CASSRQGFYTEAFF
TGTGCCAGCAGCCGACAGGGCTTCTACACTGAAGCTTTCTTT
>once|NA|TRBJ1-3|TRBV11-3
CASSLGRGSGNTIYF
TGTGCCAGCAGCTTGGGGCGTGGCTCTGGAAACACCATATATTTT